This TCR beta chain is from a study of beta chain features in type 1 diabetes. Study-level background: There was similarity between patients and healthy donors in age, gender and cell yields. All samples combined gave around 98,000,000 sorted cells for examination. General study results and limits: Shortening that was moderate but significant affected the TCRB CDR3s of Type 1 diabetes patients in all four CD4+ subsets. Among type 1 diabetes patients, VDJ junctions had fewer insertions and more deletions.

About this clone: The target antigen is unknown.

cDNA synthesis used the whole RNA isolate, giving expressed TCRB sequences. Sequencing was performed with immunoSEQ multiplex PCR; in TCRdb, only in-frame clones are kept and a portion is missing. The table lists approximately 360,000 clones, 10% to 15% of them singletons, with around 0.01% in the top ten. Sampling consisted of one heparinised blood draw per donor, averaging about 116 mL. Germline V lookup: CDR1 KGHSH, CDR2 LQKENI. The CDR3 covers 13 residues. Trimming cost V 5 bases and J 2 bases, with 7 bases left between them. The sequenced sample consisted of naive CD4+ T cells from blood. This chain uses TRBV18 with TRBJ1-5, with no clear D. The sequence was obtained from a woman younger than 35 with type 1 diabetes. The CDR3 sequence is CASSKEGNQPQHF. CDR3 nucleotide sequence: TGTGCCAGCTCAAAAGAGGGCAATCAGCCCCAGCATTTT.